Included here is one TCR beta chain sequence, with context. These data come from a study of blood T cell repertoires in COVID-19. Assay used: immunoSEQ multiplex PCR; TCRdb lists only in-frame clones, some missing. The profile shows about 130,000 clones, approximately 80% of them singletons. V shed 4 bases and J 2 bases; nucleotides not matched to a gene: 3. The length of the CDR3 is 14 residues. In germline, CDR1 is LNHNV, CDR2 YYDKDF (reference sequence). The rearrangement links TRBV15 to TRBJ2-5; 8 bases fit TRBD2. The clonotype originates from an older man with acute or convalescent COVID-19. Sequences were obtained from peripheral blood. CDR3 residues: CATSIASGQETQYF. For the CDR3, the DNA is TGTGCCACCAGCATAGCTAGCGGGCAAGAGACCCAGTACTTC.